The 3 T cell receptor beta chains below all came from one sample that was sequenced in a study of blood T cells in healthy people across ages. PCR was performed a second time for roughly 7 to 12 cycles using a sample-barcoded 5' primer and a J-beta primer mix. TCRdb independently ran MiXCR on the 5' RACE reads; one entry per CDR3 protein. The profile shows 650,000 to 950,000 distinct CDR3 sequences, around 43% of them singletons. Source material: blood. The receptor source for this set is a man in his 60s in good health.

This sequence joins TRBV7-2 and TRBJ2-3; D is ambiguous. The CDR3 is 13 residues long. Germline loops: CDR1 SGHTA, CDR2 FQGNSA. The V gene lost 8 bases and the J gene lost 0 bases, with 9 bases spanning the gap. The CDR3 loop reads CASGRRSTDTQYF. For the CDR3, the DNA is TGTGCCAGCGGACGGAGAAGCACAGATACGCAGTATTTT.

The rearrangement uses TRBV2 and TRBJ1-4, with no clear D. This CDR3 comprises 15 residues. The germline V gene has CDR1 SNHLY and CDR2 FYNNEI. Trimming shortened V by 8 bases and J by 0 bases, and 13 bases separated the two germline ends. For the CDR3, the DNA is TGTGCCAGCCGTCCCCATACCGCAACTAATGAAAAACTGTTTTTT. Its protein product is CASRPHTATNEKLFF.

This clonotype was recorded only once. The chain combines TRBV10-3 with TRBJ2-5, with unresolved D. CDR1 and CDR2 from the germline V gene are ENHRY and SYGVKD. V lost 10 bases to trimming and J lost 7 bases, with 22 bases between them. This CDR3 spans 14 amino acids. The CDR3 nucleotides are TGTGCCACCACACAGTCCCGAGACCCAGGGACCCAGTACTTC. This translates into CATTQSRDPGTQYF.